The clone carrying this T cell receptor (beta chain) was counted a single time. The entry originates in a study of blood T cell repertoires in COVID-19. About the research overall: The cDNA or gDNA used as material had been derived from T cells, B-cell-depleted T cells, or PBMCs.

Original processing methods: From reference gene primer amplification, estimates of nucleated cell counts were derived. The repertoire was sequenced with immunoSEQ multiplex PCR; TCRdb's copy has only in-frame clones and lacks some. For V, J and clone size, that table is used; D and trimming come from the DNA. The table lists approximately 96,000 clones, roughly 90% of them singletons, with more than 1.5% in the top ten. The germline V gene has CDR1 KGHSH and CDR2 LQKENI. With 3 bases clipped from V and 10 bases from J, the junction kept 8 bases outside the gene matches. The length of the CDR3 is 15 residues.

The chain uses TRBV18 and TRBJ1-6, with 8 bases fitting TRBD1. The sequence came from a man aged 60 to 69 with acute or convalescent COVID-19. Sequences were obtained from peripheral blood. This CDR3 reads CASSPAGTGSSPLHF. The CDR3 region has the DNA TGTGCCAGCTCACCGGCCGGGACAGGATCCTCACCCCTCCACTTT.